The 3 T cell receptor beta chains below all came from one sample that was sequenced in a study of cytomegalovirus exposure and HLA in healthy donors. The PCR made use of 60 Vbeta and 13 Jbeta primers. Assay used: immunoSEQ multiplex PCR; TCRdb lists only in-frame clones, some missing. The data show 90,000 to 150,000 clones, with 15% seen just once and under 2.5% held by the top ten. Sequenced sample: PBMCs. The source is a woman between 18 and 30 years old in good health and CMV-seronegative.

This clone was detected a few times. V and J are TRBV10-3 and TRBJ1-1; 11 bases match TRBD1. The V segment lost 8 bases and the J segment 1 base; nucleotides outside the gene matches: 0. Germline CDR1 ENHRY, CDR2 SYGVKD. The CDR3 totals 13 residues. The CDR3 spells CAIGTGGNTEAFF. For the CDR3, the DNA is TGTGCCATCGGGACAGGGGGGAACACTGAAGCTTTCTTT.

The chain couples TRBV7-6 to TRBJ2-6, with 8 bases identical to TRBD1. V was clipped by 5 bases and J by 0 bases; unmatched bases: 6. The germline V gene encodes CDR1 SGHVS and CDR2 FNYEAQ. The CDR3 is 17 residues long. The CDR3 spells CASSPGQGNSGANVLTF. The CDR3 DNA reads TGTGCCAGCAGCCCCGGACAGGGCAACTCTGGGGCCAACGTCCTGACTTTC.

This clone was seen more than once but under ten times. The chain links TRBV6-4 to TRBJ2-3, with 9 nucleotides matching TRBD2. Trimming cost V 0 bases and J 2 bases; bases outside gene matches: 3. The CDR3 consists of 16 residues. Germline V gene lookup returns CDR1 MRHNA and CDR2 SNTAGT. CDR3 DNA sequence: TGTGCCAGCAGTGACTCCCCTAGCGGGACCACAGATACGCAGTATTTT. It yields the protein CASSDSPSGTTDTQYF.